The 7 T cell receptor beta chains presented below share a single source sample, sequenced in a study of OX40 agonist ivuxolimab in advanced cancers. The table came from immunoSEQ multiplex PCR; TCRdb's copy has only in-frame clones and leaves some out. The table lists about 68,000 clones, around 88% of them singletons. The sequencing here drew on CD4+ or CD8+ T cells sorted from blood, taken in a trial of the OX40 agonist ivuxolimab. Source of these receptors: an adult with an advanced solid tumor such as melanoma, head and neck, liver or kidney cancer.

The rearrangement links TRBV7-2 to TRBJ2-7, with TRBD1 identical over 8 bases. The trim removed 1 base at V and 2 bases at J, leaving 10 bases unmatched. CDR3 length equals 17 residues. Germline V CDR1 and CDR2: SGHTA, FQGNSA. CDR3 sequence: CASSLGREQGGTYEQYF. The CDR3 bases are TGTGCCAGCAGCTTAGGGCGGGAACAGGGGGGAACCTACGAGCAGTACTTC.

The genes are TRBV30 and TRBJ1-4; D not certain. The CDR3 consists of 16 residues. The V end lost 7 bases, the J end lost 0 bases, and 18 bases lay between the germline ends. Germline V CDR1 and CDR2: GTSNPN, SVGIG (reference sequence). CDR3 residues: CAYSDGFLTTNEKLFF. CDR3 nucleotides: TGTGCCTACTCGGACGGATTCTTGACAACTAATGAAAAACTGTTTTTT.

This clone occurred a few times. The CDR3 region has the DNA TGTGCCAGTAGCGGACAGGGCGGTCAGCCCCAGCATTTT. Amino acids: CASSGQGGQPQHF. The chain recombines TRBV19 with TRBJ1-5; 8 bases agree with TRBD1. With 6 bases clipped from V and 6 bases from J, the junction kept 4 bases outside the gene matches. The V gene's germline CDR1 is LNHDA and CDR2 SQIVND (reference sequence). The CDR3 sequence is 13 residues long.

The chain links TRBV7-3 to TRBJ1-5; a weak D match, TRBD1 (5 bases). Germline CDR1 SGHTA, CDR2 FQGTGA. There are 13 residues in the CDR3. Trimming shortened V by 5 bases and J by 7 bases, and 12 bases separated the two germline ends. Here the CDR3 DNA reads TGTGCCAGCAGCGCGAACCAGGGACAGCCCCAGCATTTT. Translation: CASSANQGQPQHF.

The gene calls are TRBV2 and TRBJ1-5, with D uncertain. Germline CDR1 and CDR2: SNHLY and FYNNEI. Trimming took off 11 bases at V and 0 bases at J, with 11 bases between the two ends. There are 13 residues in the CDR3. CDR3 coding DNA: TGTGCCGGCAAGCGTTATAGCAATCAGCCCCAGCATTTT. Protein: CAGKRYSNQPQHF.

The chain is built from TRBV7-9 and TRBJ2-5, with a tentative D call TRBD2 (6 bases). The germline V gene has CDR1 SEHNR and CDR2 FQNEAQ (reference sequence). Trimming cost V 2 bases and J 3 bases, with 13 bases left between them. The CDR3 totals 15 residues. The CDR3 protein is CASSLTSGLKETQYF. CDR3 bases: TGTGCCAGCAGCTTAACTTCGGGACTCAAAGAGACCCAGTACTTC.

This rearrangement joins TRBV11-2 to TRBJ2-2; D perhaps matches TRBD1 (6 bases). V was trimmed by 7 bases and J by 6 bases, leaving 18 bases between them. The CDR3 runs 15 residues. CDR1 SGHAT and CDR2 FQNNGV come from the germline V gene. DNA of the CDR3: TGTGCCAGCAACTTGAGCCCAGGGGTCGCCGGGGAGCTGTTTTTT. It specifies CASNLSPGVAGELFF. Complete variable domain (other parts from reference TRBV11-2 and TRBJ2-2): EAGVAQSPRYKIIEKRQSVAFWCNPISGHATLYWYQQILGQGPKLLIQFQNNGVVDDSQLPKDRFSAERLKGVDSTLKIQPAKLEDSAVYLCASNLSPGVAGELFFGEGSRLTVL.